The T cell receptor (beta chain) described here comes from a study of human T cells and chemical hapten exposure. On the study more broadly: Patients were mainly female, each with alopecia areata, totalis or universalis.

In this sample, this clonotype turned up a few times. Germline V CDR1 and CDR2: SEHNR, FQNEAQ (reference sequence). V was clipped by 5 bases and J by 0 bases; unmatched bases: 7. CDR3 length equals 15 residues. As to time point: pre-sensitization, week 0. Noted treatment: therapeutic diphenylcyclopropenone sensitization with weekly scalp DPC. TCRdb processed the RACE reads anew with MiXCR; each CDR3 protein has one entry. This sample has a few hundred thousand distinct CDR3 sequences, with 5% to 6.5% found just once. The sequence was collected from a woman aged 18-29 years with alopecia areata. Some clones in this sample may be carry-over from other donors' samples. The rearrangement links TRBV7-9 to TRBJ2-7; TRBD1 matches 7 bases. This specimen consisted of whole blood, obtained in connection with sensitization to the hapten diphenylcyclopropenone (DPC). CDR3 sequence: CASSQRQGSSYEQYF. The CDR3 DNA sequence: TGTGCCAGCAGCCAGCGACAGGGAAGCTCCTACGAGCAGTACTTC.